Below are 11 T cell receptor beta chains sequenced from a single sample in a study of T cell changes during pregnancy in multiple sclerosis. The assay was immunoSEQ multiplex PCR, and TCRdb's table has in-frame clones only and misses some. This table has over 40,000 clones, about 87% appearing once. Sequenced material: peripheral blood, taken in the first trimester of pregnancy. These receptors were taken from a female donor in good health, enrolled as a control in a pregnancy study.

This clone occurred once. This chain connects TRBV19 to TRBJ2-2; 8 nucleotides align to TRBD2. V was pared by 5 bases and J by 6 bases, with 8 bases of the junction left unmatched. The germline V gene has CDR1 LNHDA and CDR2 SQIVND (reference sequence). CDR3 size: 15 residues. The CDR3 DNA sequence: TGTGCCAGTAGTTCCCGGACTAGCCCGGCCGGGGAGCTGTTTTTT. This sequence encodes CASSSRTSPAGELFF. Full variable domain (outside the CDR3, taken from reference TRBV19 and TRBJ2-2): DGGITQSPKYLFRKEGQNVTLSCEQNLNHDAMYWYRQDPGQGLRLIYYSQIVNDFQKGDIAEGYSVSREKKESFPLTVTSAQKNPTAFYLCASSSRTSPAGELFFGEGSRLTVL.

The V and J genes are TRBV30 and TRBJ2-1, with TRBD2 matching 10 bases. J was trimmed by 8 bases and V by 5 bases; bases with no gene match: 12. This CDR3 region has 15 residues. CDR1 is GTSNPN and CDR2 is SVGIG in the germline V gene (reference sequence). The CDR3 bases are TGTGCCTGGGCCACCGGGACTAGCGCCCTTTATGAGCAGTTCTTC. This sequence encodes CAWATGTSALYEQFF.

The table lists this clone with a count of one. The chain recombines TRBV27 with TRBJ1-1; D might be TRBD1 (6 bases). Germline V lookup: CDR1 MNHEY, CDR2 SMNVEV (reference sequence). Trimming stripped 2 bases from V and 0 bases from J, with 7 bases between. The CDR3 is made up of 14 amino acids. CDR3: CASSLAGVNTEAFF. In DNA form, the CDR3 reads TGTGCCAGCAGTTTAGCAGGGGTGAACACTGAAGCTTTCTTT.

This clone occurred once. The V and J genes are TRBV28 and TRBJ1-5; D is possibly TRBD1 (6 bases). This CDR3 has 18 amino acids. The V gene's germline CDR1 is MDHEN and CDR2 SYDVKM. V shed 5 bases and J shed 0 bases, with 20 bases lying between them. CDR3 nucleotide sequence: TGTGCCAGCAGTCCCCTACAGGGCCCAGTTAATAGCAATCAGCCCCAGCATTTT. Protein sequence: CASSPLQGPVNSNQPQHF.

A single count supports this clone. This chain joins TRBV7-3 and TRBJ2-5, with D unresolved. Per germline, CDR1 SGHTA and CDR2 FQGTGA. The V end was cut by 1 base, the J end by 2 bases, with 5 bases between. The CDR3 consists of 13 residues. The chain's CDR3 is CASSLSAQETQYF. The DNA of the CDR3 is TGTGCCAGCAGCTTAAGCGCACAAGAGACCCAGTACTTC.

The chain is built from TRBV9 and TRBJ1-2; 7 bases map to TRBD1. Unmatched junction bases numbered 10, after V lost 4 bases and J lost 7 bases. This CDR3 contains 14 residues. Germline loops: CDR1 SGDLS, CDR2 YYNGEE. Here the CDR3 reads CASSTEGQSFGYTF. The CDR3 DNA sequence: TGTGCCAGCAGCACCGAGGGACAGTCGTTTGGCTACACCTTC.

V and J are TRBV18 and TRBJ2-2, with a tentative D call TRBD2 (5 bases). CDR1 KGHSH and CDR2 LQKENI come from the germline V gene. V was shortened by 2 bases and J by 5 bases, with 24 bases between the two germline ends. This CDR3 comprises 19 residues. The CDR3 region is CASSPFRRGGRVITGELFF. The CDR3 bases are TGTGCCAGCTCACCATTTAGACGAGGCGGGCGTGTTATAACCGGGGAGCTGTTTTTT.

CDR3 nucleotides: TGTGCCAGTAGTATAGGGCCCGGGGAGCTGTTTTTT. It encodes CASSIGPGELFF. The chain couples TRBV19 to TRBJ2-2; no clear D. The V gene lost 1 base and the J gene lost 6 bases, with 3 bases spanning the gap. CDR1 is LNHDA, CDR2 SQIVND, per germline (reference sequence). CDR3 length equals 12 residues.

The rearrangement links TRBV30 to TRBJ2-2; D call uncertain. This CDR3 has 13 residues. Per germline, CDR1 GTSNPN and CDR2 SVGIG (reference sequence). Trimming removed 4 bases at V and 1 base at J, with 7 bases between. This CDR3 is CAWTPMNTGELFF. DNA for the CDR3: TGTGCCTGGACCCCTATGAACACCGGGGAGCTGTTTTTT.

The chain has TRBV4-3 and TRBJ2-7; possible D gene TRBD2, 6 bases. CDR1 LGHNA and CDR2 YSLEER come from the germline V gene. The CDR3 is 14 amino acids. The ends were cut back, 1 base at V and 3 bases at J, with 10 bases in the middle. In DNA, the CDR3 is TGCGCCAGCAGCCAAGGAGGAGGGAACTACGAGCAGTACTTC. This encodes CASSQGGGNYEQYF.

The chain carries TRBV29-1 and TRBJ1-1; possibly TRBD1 for D (6 bases). The CDR3 length is 18 residues. Germline CDR1 SQVTM, CDR2 ANQGSEA. The germline V and J ends were trimmed by 0 bases and 1 base, with 21 bases remaining between them. DNA of the CDR3: TGCAGCGTTGAAGATCGGGGTACAGGGAGTCCAAGGAACACTGAAGCTTTCTTT. Translating it yields CSVEDRGTGSPRNTEAFF.